Listed below are T cell receptor beta chains from one sample, sequenced in a study of T cell responses to AZD1222 COVID-19 vaccine. The method was immunoSEQ multiplex PCR; TCRdb's version includes in-frame clones alone and lacks a portion of them. The table shows around 100,000 clones, with roughly 89% occurring only once. This sample comprised peripheral blood, obtained on day 0 of AZD1222 vaccination. Every receptor here comes from an adult in good health. Each CDR3 is given with its conserved first and last residue. The order of the fields is clone size, D gene, J gene, V gene, CDR3 protein, CDR3 DNA. The D gene is left open where the match is weak. The listing skips clone size in some rows; elsewhere it reads once, few, many or a size class.

clone size: NA
D gene: NA
J gene: TRBJ2-7
V gene: TRBV6-2/TRBV6-3
CDR3 protein: CASSSYRENGDEQYF
CDR3 DNA: TGTGCCAGCAGTTCCTACCGGGAGAATGGAGACGAGCAGTACTTC

clone size: NA
D gene: NA
J gene: TRBJ2-7
V gene: TRBV11-2
CDR3 protein: CASSLSPRRHRSSQYF
CDR3 DNA: TGTGCCAGCAGCTTATCTCCCAGGCGCCACAGAAGCTCGCAGTACTTC

clone size: NA
D gene: NA
J gene: TRBJ2-2
V gene: TRBV3-1/TRBV3-2
CDR3 protein: CASSPPPGCTGELFF
CDR3 DNA: TGTGCCAGCAGCCCCCCCCCTGGTTGCACCGGGGAGCTGTTTTTT

clone size: NA
D gene: NA
J gene: TRBJ1-2
V gene: TRBV5-6
CDR3 protein: CASSLGQHYGYTF
CDR3 DNA: TGTGCCAGCAGCTTAGGACAGCACTATGGCTACACCTTC

clone size: NA
D gene: NA
J gene: TRBJ2-5
V gene: TRBV28
CDR3 protein: CASSFPLGNTGQETQYF
CDR3 DNA: TGTGCCAGCAGTTTTCCCCTGGGGAACACAGGGCAAGAGACCCAGTACTTC

clone size: few
D gene: NA
J gene: TRBJ2-7
V gene: TRBV12-3/TRBV12-4
CDR3 protein: CASTPKNSYEQYF
CDR3 DNA: TGTGCCAGCACTCCGAAGAACTCCTACGAGCAGTACTTC

clone size: few
D gene: NA
J gene: TRBJ2-1
V gene: TRBV20-1
CDR3 protein: CSASTPPGNEQFF
CDR3 DNA: TGCAGTGCTAGTACCCCACCCGGCAATGAGCAGTTCTTC

clone size: NA
D gene: NA
J gene: TRBJ2-7
V gene: TRBV16
CDR3 protein: CASSQLMGAREQYF
CDR3 DNA: TGTGCCAGCAGCCAATTGATGGGGGCGCGGGAGCAGTACTTC

clone size: NA
D gene: TRBD2
J gene: TRBJ2-1
V gene: TRBV28
CDR3 protein: CASSPLAGSSYNEQFF
CDR3 DNA: TGTGCCAGCAGTCCACTAGCGGGAAGCTCCTACAATGAGCAGTTCTTC

clone size: NA
D gene: NA
J gene: TRBJ1-4
V gene: TRBV18
CDR3 protein: CASSPLEKEKLFF
CDR3 DNA: TGTGCCAGCTCACCACTTGAAAAGGAAAAACTGTTTTTT

clone size: NA
D gene: TRBD2
J gene: TRBJ2-3
V gene: TRBV7-2
CDR3 protein: CASGDYSTDTQYF
CDR3 DNA: TGTGCCAGCGGGGACTACAGCACAGATACGCAGTATTTT

clone size: NA
D gene: NA
J gene: TRBJ1-5
V gene: TRBV19
CDR3 protein: CASSMGPGSGNQPQHF
CDR3 DNA: TGTGCCAGTAGTATGGGCCCGGGGAGTGGCAATCAGCCCCAGCATTTT

clone size: NA
D gene: NA
J gene: TRBJ2-5
V gene: TRBV7-2
CDR3 protein: CASSLGGARETQYF
CDR3 DNA: TGTGCCAGCAGCTTAGGAGGGGCCCGGGAGACCCAGTACTTC

clone size: NA
D gene: NA
J gene: TRBJ2-7
V gene: TRBV7-2
CDR3 protein: CASSSAYEQYF
CDR3 DNA: TGTGCCAGCAGCTCCGCCTACGAGCAGTACTTC

clone size: NA
D gene: NA
J gene: TRBJ2-7
V gene: TRBV5-4
CDR3 protein: CASSAGQFYEQYF
CDR3 DNA: TGTGCCAGCAGCGCGGGACAGTTCTACGAGCAGTACTTC

clone size: NA
D gene: NA
J gene: TRBJ1-4
V gene: TRBV3-1/TRBV3-2
CDR3 protein: CASSHTMGGSEKLFF
CDR3 DNA: TGTGCCAGCAGCCACACAATGGGGGGTAGTGAAAAACTGTTTTTT

clone size: few
D gene: TRBD2
J gene: TRBJ2-7
V gene: TRBV19
CDR3 protein: CASSSRGAGDDEQYF
CDR3 DNA: TGTGCCAGTAGCTCCCGAGGAGCGGGAGATGACGAGCAGTACTTC

clone size: NA
D gene: TRBD1
J gene: TRBJ2-2
V gene: TRBV15
CDR3 protein: CATSRGTGGGPGELFF
CDR3 DNA: TGTGCCACCAGCAGAGGGACAGGGGGTGGCCCCGGGGAGCTGTTTTTT

clone size: NA
D gene: NA
J gene: TRBJ1-1
V gene: TRBV19
CDR3 protein: CASSIAPGRPEAFF
CDR3 DNA: TGTGCCAGTAGTATAGCACCTGGCAGACCGGAGGCTTTCTTT

clone size: NA
D gene: NA
J gene: TRBJ2-7
V gene: TRBV12-3/TRBV12-4
CDR3 protein: CASSLRTHEQYF
CDR3 DNA: TGTGCCAGCAGTTTGCGGACACACGAGCAGTACTTC

clone size: NA
D gene: NA
J gene: TRBJ2-2
V gene: TRBV5-1
CDR3 protein: CASSLTGSTGELFF
CDR3 DNA: TGCGCCAGCAGCTTGACAGGGAGTACCGGGGAGCTGTTTTTT

clone size: NA
D gene: NA
J gene: TRBJ2-6
V gene: TRBV4-2
CDR3 protein: CASSSNGELGANVLTF
CDR3 DNA: TGTGCCAGCAGCTCAAACGGGGAGTTGGGGGCCAACGTCCTGACTTTC

clone size: NA
D gene: NA
J gene: TRBJ2-4
V gene: TRBV28
CDR3 protein: CASSFGTDHTAKNIQYF
CDR3 DNA: TGTGCCAGCAGTTTCGGGACGGATCATACCGCCAAAAACATTCAGTACTTC

clone size: NA
D gene: NA
J gene: TRBJ2-4
V gene: TRBV27
CDR3 protein: CASSLSAVGAKNIQYF
CDR3 DNA: TGTGCCAGCAGTTTATCGGCGGTGGGGGCCAAAAACATTCAGTACTTC

clone size: NA
D gene: TRBD1
J gene: TRBJ1-2
V gene: TRBV5-1
CDR3 protein: CASSLVSGGHYGYTF
CDR3 DNA: TGCGCCAGCAGCTTGGTCTCAGGGGGCCACTATGGCTACACCTTC

clone size: NA
D gene: NA
J gene: TRBJ1-3
V gene: TRBV27
CDR3 protein: CASSGGGISSGNTIYF
CDR3 DNA: TGTGCCAGCAGTGGGGGCGGAATAAGCTCTGGAAACACCATATATTTT

clone size: few
D gene: NA
J gene: TRBJ1-6
V gene: TRBV5-1
CDR3 protein: CASSRGQNNSPLHF
CDR3 DNA: TGCGCCAGCAGCCGCGGACAGAATAATTCACCCCTCCACTTT

clone size: few
D gene: NA
J gene: TRBJ2-1
V gene: TRBV11-1
CDR3 protein: CASSYFQGISYNEQFF
CDR3 DNA: TGTGCCAGCAGCTACTTCCAGGGGATATCCTACAATGAGCAGTTCTTC

clone size: once
D gene: NA
J gene: TRBJ1-4
V gene: TRBV18
CDR3 protein: CASSPPGRNEKLFF
CDR3 DNA: TGTGCCAGCTCACCCCCAGGTCGCAATGAAAAACTGTTTTTT

clone size: NA
D gene: TRBD2
J gene: TRBJ2-3
V gene: TRBV6-5
CDR3 protein: CASSYRTRSDTQYF
CDR3 DNA: TGTGCCAGCAGTTACCGGACTAGATCGGATACGCAGTATTTT

clone size: NA
D gene: TRBD2
J gene: TRBJ2-7
V gene: TRBV27
CDR3 protein: CASRYPSAGGTSYEQYF
CDR3 DNA: TGTGCCAGCAGGTACCCCTCCGCCGGGGGGACGTCCTACGAGCAGTACTTC

clone size: NA
D gene: TRBD1
J gene: TRBJ2-5
V gene: TRBV6-2/TRBV6-3
CDR3 protein: CASSYSGWDREETQYF
CDR3 DNA: TGTGCCAGCAGTTACTCGGGGTGGGACAGGGAAGAGACCCAGTACTTC

clone size: NA
D gene: NA
J gene: TRBJ1-1
V gene: TRBV12-3/TRBV12-4
CDR3 protein: CASSPAENTEAFF
CDR3 DNA: TGTGCCAGCAGCCCGGCCGAGAACACTGAAGCTTTCTTT

clone size: NA
D gene: TRBD2
J gene: TRBJ2-2
V gene: TRBV11-2
CDR3 protein: CASRHTPDSGRTGELFF
CDR3 DNA: TGTGCCAGCAGACACACTCCCGATAGCGGGAGGACCGGGGAGCTGTTTTTT

clone size: NA
D gene: NA
J gene: TRBJ1-1
V gene: TRBV2
CDR3 protein: CASSVYTEAFF
CDR3 DNA: TGTGCCAGCAGTGTGTACACTGAAGCTTTCTTT

clone size: NA
D gene: NA
J gene: TRBJ2-5
V gene: TRBV15
CDR3 protein: CATSRSPGSQETQYF
CDR3 DNA: TGTGCCACCAGCAGGTCCCCCGGGAGTCAAGAGACCCAGTACTTC

clone size: NA
D gene: TRBD1
J gene: TRBJ1-6
V gene: TRBV4-2
CDR3 protein: CASSQGNRGNSPLHF
CDR3 DNA: TGTGCCAGCAGCCAAGGGAACAGGGGTAATTCACCCCTCCACTTT

clone size: NA
D gene: NA
J gene: TRBJ1-1
V gene: TRBV27
CDR3 protein: CASSFQGGGTEAFF
CDR3 DNA: TGTGCCAGCAGTTTCCAGGGCGGGGGCACTGAAGCTTTCTTT